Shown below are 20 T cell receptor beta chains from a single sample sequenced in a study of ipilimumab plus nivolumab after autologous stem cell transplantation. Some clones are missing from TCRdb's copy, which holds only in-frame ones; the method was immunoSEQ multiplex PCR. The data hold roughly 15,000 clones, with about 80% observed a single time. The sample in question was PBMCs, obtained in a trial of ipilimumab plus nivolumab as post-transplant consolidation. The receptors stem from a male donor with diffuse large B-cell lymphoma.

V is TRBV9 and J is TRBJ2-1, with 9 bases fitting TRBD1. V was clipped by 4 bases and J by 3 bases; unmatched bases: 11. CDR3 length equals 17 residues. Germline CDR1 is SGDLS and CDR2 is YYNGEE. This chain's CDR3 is CASSPTLGTGYYNEQFF. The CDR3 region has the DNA TGTGCCAGCAGCCCAACTCTTGGGACAGGGTACTACAATGAGCAGTTCTTC.

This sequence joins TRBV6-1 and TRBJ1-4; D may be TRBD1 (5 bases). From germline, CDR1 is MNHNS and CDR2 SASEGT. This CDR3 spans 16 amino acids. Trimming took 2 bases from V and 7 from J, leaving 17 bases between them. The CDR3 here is CASSESMGGLGEKLFF. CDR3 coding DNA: TGTGCCAGCAGTGAAAGTATGGGGGGTTTGGGTGAAAAACTGTTTTTT.

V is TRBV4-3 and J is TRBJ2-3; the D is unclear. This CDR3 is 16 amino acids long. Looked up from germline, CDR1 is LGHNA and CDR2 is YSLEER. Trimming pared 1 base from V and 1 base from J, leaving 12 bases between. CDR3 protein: CASSQGSVPGTDTQYF. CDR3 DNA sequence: TGCGCCAGCAGCCAAGGGTCGGTCCCGGGCACAGATACGCAGTATTTT.

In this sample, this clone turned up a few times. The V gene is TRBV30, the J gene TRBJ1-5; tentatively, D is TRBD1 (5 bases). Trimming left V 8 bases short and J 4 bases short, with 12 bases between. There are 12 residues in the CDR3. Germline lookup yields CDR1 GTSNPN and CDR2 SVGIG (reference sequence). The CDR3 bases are TGTGCCGTGGAACGGGGGAATCAGCCCCAGCATTTT. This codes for CAVERGNQPQHF.

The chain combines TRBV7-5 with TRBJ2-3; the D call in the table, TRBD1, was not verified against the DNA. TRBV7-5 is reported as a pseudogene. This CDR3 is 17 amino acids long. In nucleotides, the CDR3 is TGTGCCAGAAGCACCATAACAGGGAAGGGGGACGGGGATACGCAGTATTTT. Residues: CARSTITGKGDGDTQYF.

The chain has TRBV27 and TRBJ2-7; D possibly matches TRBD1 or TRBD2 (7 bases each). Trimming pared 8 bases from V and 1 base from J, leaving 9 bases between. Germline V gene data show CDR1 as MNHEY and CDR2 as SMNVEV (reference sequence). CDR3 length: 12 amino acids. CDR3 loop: CASQGGSYEQYF. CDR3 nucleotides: TGTGCCAGCCAGGGGGGGTCCTACGAGCAGTACTTC.

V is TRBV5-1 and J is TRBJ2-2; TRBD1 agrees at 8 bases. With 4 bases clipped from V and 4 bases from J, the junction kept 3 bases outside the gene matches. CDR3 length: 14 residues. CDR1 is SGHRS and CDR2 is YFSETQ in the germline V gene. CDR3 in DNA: TGCGCCAGCAGCCGACAGGGGACCACCGGGGAGCTGTTTTTT. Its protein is CASSRQGTTGELFF. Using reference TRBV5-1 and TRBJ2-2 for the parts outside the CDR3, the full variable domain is KAGVTQTPRYLIKTRGQQVTLSCSPISGHRSVSWYQQTPGQGLQFLFEYFSETQRNKGNFPGRFSGRQFSNSRSEMNVSTLELGDSALYLCASSRQGTTGELFFGEGSRLTVL.

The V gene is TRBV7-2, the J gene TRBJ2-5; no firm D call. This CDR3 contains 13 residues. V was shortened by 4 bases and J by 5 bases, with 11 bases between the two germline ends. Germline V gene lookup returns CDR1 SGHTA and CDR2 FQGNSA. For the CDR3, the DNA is TGTGCCAGCAGCTCTTGGACCGGGGAGACCCAGTACTTC. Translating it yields CASSSWTGETQYF.

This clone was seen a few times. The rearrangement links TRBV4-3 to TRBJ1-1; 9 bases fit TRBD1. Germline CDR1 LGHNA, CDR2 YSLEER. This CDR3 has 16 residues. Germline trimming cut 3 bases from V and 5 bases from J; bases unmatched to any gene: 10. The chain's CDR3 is CASSQGQGQGRTEAFF. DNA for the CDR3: TGCGCCAGCAGCCAGGGGCAGGGACAGGGAAGGACTGAAGCTTTCTTT.

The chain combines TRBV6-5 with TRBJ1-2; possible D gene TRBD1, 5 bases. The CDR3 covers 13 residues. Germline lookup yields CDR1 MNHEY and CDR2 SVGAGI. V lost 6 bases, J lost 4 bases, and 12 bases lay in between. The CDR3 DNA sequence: TGTGCCAGCAGACAAGGGGCGGCCTATGGCTACACCTTC. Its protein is CASRQGAAYGYTF.

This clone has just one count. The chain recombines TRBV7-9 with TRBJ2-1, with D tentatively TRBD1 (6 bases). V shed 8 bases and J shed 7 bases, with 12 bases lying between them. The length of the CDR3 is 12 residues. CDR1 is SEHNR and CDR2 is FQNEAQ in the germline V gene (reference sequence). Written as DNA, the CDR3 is TGTGCCAGCTTAGGGGGAAGGAATGAGCAGTTCTTC. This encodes CASLGGRNEQFF.

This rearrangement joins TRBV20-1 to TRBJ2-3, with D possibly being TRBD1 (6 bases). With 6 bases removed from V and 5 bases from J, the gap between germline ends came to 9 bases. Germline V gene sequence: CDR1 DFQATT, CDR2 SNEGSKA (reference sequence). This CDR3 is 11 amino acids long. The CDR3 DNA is TGCAGTGCACAGGGTCGAGATACGCAGTATTTT. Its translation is CSAQGRDTQYF.

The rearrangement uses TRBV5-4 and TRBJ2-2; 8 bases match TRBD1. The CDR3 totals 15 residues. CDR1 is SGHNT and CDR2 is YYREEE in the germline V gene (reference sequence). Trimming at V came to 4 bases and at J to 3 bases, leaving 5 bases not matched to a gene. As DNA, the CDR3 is TGTGCCAGCAGCCCGGACAGGGACGACACCGGGGAGCTGTTTTTT. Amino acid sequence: CASSPDRDDTGELFF.

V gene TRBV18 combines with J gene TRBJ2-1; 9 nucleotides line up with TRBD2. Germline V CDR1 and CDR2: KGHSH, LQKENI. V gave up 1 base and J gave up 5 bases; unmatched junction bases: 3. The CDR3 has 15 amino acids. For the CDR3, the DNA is TGTGCCAGCTCACCACGGACTAGCGAGAACAATGAGCAGTTCTTC. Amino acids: CASSPRTSENNEQFF.

CDR3 loop: CASSYGGGSGNTIYF. The CDR3 DNA follows: TGTGCCAGCAGTTACGGGGGGGGTTCTGGAAACACCATATATTTT. The chain recombines TRBV6-5 with TRBJ1-3, with D perhaps TRBD1 (5 bases). Trimming cost V 2 bases and J 1 base, with 9 bases left between them. From germline, CDR1 is MNHEY and CDR2 SVGAGI. The CDR3 is 15 residues long.

CDR3 loop: CAILPSRGAGKETQYF. DNA of the CDR3: TGTGCCATCCTCCCCTCGCGTGGAGCGGGAAAAGAGACCCAGTACTTC. V gene TRBV2 combines with J gene TRBJ2-5; 7 bases map to TRBD2. V was clipped by 10 bases and J by 3 bases; unmatched bases: 17. Germline V gene lookup returns CDR1 SNHLY and CDR2 FYNNEI. There are 16 residues in the CDR3.

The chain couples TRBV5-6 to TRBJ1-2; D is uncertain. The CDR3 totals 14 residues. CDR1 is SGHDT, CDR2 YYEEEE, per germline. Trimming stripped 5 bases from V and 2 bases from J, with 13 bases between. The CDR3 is CASSSWTGNYGYTF. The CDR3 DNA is TGTGCCAGCAGTTCTTGGACCGGAAACTATGGCTACACCTTC.

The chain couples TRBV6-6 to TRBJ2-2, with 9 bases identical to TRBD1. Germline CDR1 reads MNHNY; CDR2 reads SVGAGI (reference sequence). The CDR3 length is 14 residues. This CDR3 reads CAADRGLGTGELFF. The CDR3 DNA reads TGTGCAGCGGACAGGGGCCTGGGCACCGGGGAGCTGTTTTTT.

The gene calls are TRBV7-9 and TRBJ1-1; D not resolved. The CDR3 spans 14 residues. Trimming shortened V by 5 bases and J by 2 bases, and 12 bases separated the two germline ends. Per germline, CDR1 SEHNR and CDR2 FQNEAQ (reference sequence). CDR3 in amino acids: CASSNDRYNTEAFF. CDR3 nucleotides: TGTGCCAGCAGCAACGACCGATACAACACTGAAGCTTTCTTT.

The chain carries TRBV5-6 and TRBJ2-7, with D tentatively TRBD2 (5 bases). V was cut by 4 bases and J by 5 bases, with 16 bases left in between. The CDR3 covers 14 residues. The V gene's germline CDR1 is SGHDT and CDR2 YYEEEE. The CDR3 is CASSLARRYDEQYF. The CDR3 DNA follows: TGTGCCAGCAGCCTTGCTAGGAGGTACGACGAGCAGTACTTC.